These 7 T cell receptor beta chains were all obtained from the same sample, sequenced in a study of read filtering for tumor transcriptome and immune sequencing. Molecular barcoded adaptors covering alpha/delta and beta/gamma chains were used on 400 ng RNA. One entry per CDR3 protein results from TCRdb running MiXCR on the reads. The profile shows roughly 46,000 distinct CDR3 sequences, about 12% of them singletons. Sequenced: a population of CD138-negative cells sorted from bone marrow. The receptors derive from a donor aged 40 or over with multiple myeloma.

There are many counts of this clonotype. CDR3 in amino acids: CASSLPSGSGNEQFF. CDR3 DNA sequence: TGCGCCAGCAGCTTGCCCAGCGGGAGTGGCAATGAGCAGTTCTTC. The V gene is TRBV5-1, the J gene TRBJ2-1; 8 positions agree with TRBD2. The V gene end was trimmed by 1 base and the J gene end by 6 bases; junction bases not matched to a gene: 6. CDR1 is SGHRS, CDR2 YFSETQ, per germline. The CDR3 length is 15 residues.

This clonotype was found many times. The chain is built from TRBV5-1 and TRBJ2-3; tentative D call: TRBD1 (6 bases). V was pared by 4 bases and J by 6 bases, with 18 bases between. This CDR3 is built from 15 residues. From germline, CDR1 is SGHRS and CDR2 YFSETQ. The CDR3 spells CASSPGTRISDTQYF. CDR3 coding DNA: TGCGCCAGCAGCCCCGGGACAAGGATATCGGATACGCAGTATTTT.

The sample holds many counts of this clonotype. V usage is TRBV20-1 and J usage is TRBJ1-2; D not certain. Germline V gives CDR1 DFQATT, CDR2 SNEGSKA (reference sequence). This CDR3 spans 11 amino acids. V lost 5 bases and J 2 bases, leaving 6 bases between the germline ends. This chain's CDR3 is CSAVSNYGYTF. The CDR3 DNA reads as TGCAGTGCTGTTTCAAACTATGGCTACACCTTC.

This clonotype showed up just once. The gene calls are TRBV24-1 and TRBJ2-1; 11 positions match TRBD2. V lost 4 bases to trimming and J lost 10 bases; unmatched junction nucleotides: 14. This CDR3 has 17 amino acids. Germline V lookup: CDR1 KGHDR, CDR2 SFDVKD. CDR3 DNA sequence: TGTGCCACCAGTGACCGGACTGCTAGCGGGAGGTATAAGGAGCAGTTCTTC. Protein sequence: CATSDRTASGRYKEQFF.

In its sample, this clonotype was seen many times. The V gene is TRBV30, the J gene TRBJ1-5, with D unresolved. This CDR3 region has 13 residues. Germline-derived CDR1 and CDR2 are GTSNPN and SVGIG (reference sequence). V lost 0 bases, J lost 2 bases, and 5 bases lay in between. CDR3 bases: TGTGCCTGGAGTGTAGAGGGCAATCAGCCCCAGCATTTT. Its protein product is CAWSVEGNQPQHF.

There are many counts of this clonotype. The chain combines TRBV20-1 with TRBJ2-3; 8 positions agree with TRBD2. The J segment lost 0 bases and the V segment lost 6 bases, leaving 5 bases of the junction unmatched. The CDR3 has 14 residues. The germline V gene encodes CDR1 DFQATT and CDR2 SNEGSKA (reference sequence). This chain's CDR3 is CSAPRGGSTDTQYF. DNA for the CDR3: TGCAGTGCCCCCCGGGGGGGAAGCACAGATACGCAGTATTTT.

This clonotype was picked up many times. The V call is TRBV9, the J call TRBJ2-3; weak D call: TRBD2 (5 bases). Per germline, CDR1 SGDLS and CDR2 YYNGEE. This CDR3 is 14 amino acids long. V lost 0 bases and J lost 4, with 9 bases in between. In DNA, the CDR3 is TGTGCCAGCAGCGTAGTGGGAGAGGCAGATACGCAGTATTTT. The encoded protein is CASSVVGEADTQYF.